This T cell receptor beta chain was captured in a study of a mutant IDH1 vaccine in newly diagnosed glioma. This clone has only one observation. The antigen is not known. Generated by immunoSEQ multiplex PCR, the TCRdb table keeps only in-frame clones and is missing some. The table lists tens of thousands of clones, 76% of them singletons. Documented time point: week 47, end of study. With topical imiquimod, each dose of the vaccine consisted of 300 ug of mutant IDH1 20-mer peptide. The CDR3 is 13 amino acids. The germline V gene has CDR1 MNHEY and CDR2 SMNVEV (reference sequence). V was clipped by 6 bases and J by 8 bases; unmatched bases: 8.

This sample comprised PBMCs, obtained from a glioma patient whose treatment included an IDH1 peptide vaccine. The gene calls are TRBV27 and TRBJ1-2; 8 bases map to TRBD1. The receptor comes from a woman aged 40-49 years with glioma. Some clones in this sample may be carry-over from other donors' samples. CDR3 region: CASRRTGTEGYTF. CDR3 coding DNA: TGTGCCAGCAGACGGACAGGGACGGAAGGCTACACCTTC.